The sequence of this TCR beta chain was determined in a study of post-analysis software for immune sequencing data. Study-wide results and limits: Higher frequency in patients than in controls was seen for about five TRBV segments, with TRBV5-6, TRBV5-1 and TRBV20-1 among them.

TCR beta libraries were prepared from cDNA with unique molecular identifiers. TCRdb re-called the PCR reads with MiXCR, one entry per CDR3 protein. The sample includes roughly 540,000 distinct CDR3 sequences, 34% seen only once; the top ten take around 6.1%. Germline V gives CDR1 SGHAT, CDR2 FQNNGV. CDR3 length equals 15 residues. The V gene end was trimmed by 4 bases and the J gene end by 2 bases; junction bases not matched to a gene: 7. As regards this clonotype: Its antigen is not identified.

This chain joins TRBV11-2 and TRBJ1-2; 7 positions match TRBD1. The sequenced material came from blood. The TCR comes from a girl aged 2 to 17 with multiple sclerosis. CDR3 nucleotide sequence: TGTGCCAGCAGCTCCATAGGGGGCCCAAACTATGGCTACACCTTC. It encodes CASSSIGGPNYGYTF.